This is a list of T cell receptor beta chains from one sample in a study of OX40 agonist ivuxolimab in advanced cancers. Using immunoSEQ multiplex PCR, the repertoire was profiled, and TCRdb retains in-frame clones only, with some absent. The table lists tens of thousands of clones, roughly 84% of them singletons. The sequences come from CD4+ or CD8+ T cells sorted from blood, collected in a trial of the OX40 agonist ivuxolimab. Receptors were obtained from an adult with an advanced solid tumor such as melanoma, head and neck, liver or kidney cancer. Each CDR3 is given with its conserved first and last residue. A D gene is named only where the DNA matches it firmly. A clone size is listed for some rows: how often the clone was seen (once, few, many), or a class if it is expanded.

D gene | clone size | J gene | V gene | CDR3 DNA | CDR3 protein
TRBD1 | once | TRBJ1-3 | TRBV25-1 | TGTGCCAGCAGTAGTACGAGCAGGGGGCCTGGAAACACCATATATTTT | CASSSTSRGPGNTIYF
TRBD2 | . | TRBJ2-1 | TRBV10-3 | TGTGCCATCAGTCCCGGGGTGGCGGGAGGAAGGGACGAGCAGTTCTTC | CAISPGVAGGRDEQFF
. | . | TRBJ1-5 | TRBV19 | TGTGCCAGTAGAAGGTCTGGAAATAGCAATCAGCCCCAGCATTTT | CASRRSGNSNQPQHF
TRBD1 | . | TRBJ1-2 | TRBV10-3 | TGTGCCATCAGTGAGTTGCGGACAGGTCCTAACTATGGCTACACCTTC | CAISELRTGPNYGYTF
. | . | TRBJ2-7 | TRBV5-4 | TGTGCCAGCAGAATCGACAGGATCTCCTACGAGCAGTACTTC | CASRIDRISYEQYF
TRBD2 | . | TRBJ2-7 | TRBV7-2 | TGTGCCAGCAGCTCCCTTAGCGGGAGGGCCGGCTACGAGCAGTACTTC | CASSSLSGRAGYEQYF
. | . | TRBJ1-3 | TRBV4-2 | TGTGCCAGCAGCCAAGTCACAGGGTCAGGAAACACCATATATTTT | CASSQVTGSGNTIYF
. | . | TRBJ1-2 | TRBV2 | TGTGCCAGCAGGGAAGGGGGTAGCTATGGCTACACCTTC | CASREGGSYGYTF
. | few | TRBJ1-1 | TRBV27 | TGTGCCAGCAGTTCAGGGAGGAACACTGAAGCTTTCTTT | CASSSGRNTEAFF
. | . | TRBJ1-3 | TRBV5-8 | TGTGCCAGCAGCTTGGATGCGGGCCTCGGCGGTTACACCATATATTTT | CASSLDAGLGGYTIYF
. | . | TRBJ1-4 | TRBV25-1 | TGTGCCAGCAGTGCCACTGGTCGGACGAGGGATGAAAAACTGTTTTTT | CASSATGRTRDEKLFF
. | . | TRBJ1-1 | TRBV28 | TGTGCCAGCAGTTTCGACGGGATTTTTTCGGCTTTCTTT | CASSFDGIFSAFF
TRBD2 | . | TRBJ2-1 | TRBV18 | TGTGCCAGCTCACCACTGACTAGCGGGAGGGACGCCTACAATGAGCAGTTCTTC | CASSPLTSGRDAYNEQFF
TRBD1 | . | TRBJ1-1 | TRBV6-1 | TGTGCCAGCAGTGAAGCGGAGGACAGGGGTGAAGCTTTCTTT | CASSEAEDRGEAFF
TRBD1 | . | TRBJ1-4 | TRBV9 | TGTGCCAGCAGCACCCGGGACAGGGGGCGTGAAAAACTGTTTTTT | CASSTRDRGREKLFF
. | . | TRBJ2-3 | TRBV19 | TGTGCCAGTAGTATTCGCTACCTCCCAGATACGCAGTATTTT | CASSIRYLPDTQYF
TRBD1 | . | TRBJ2-4 | TRBV5-1 | TGCGCCAGCAAAAGGGACAGCACAGTAGCCAAAAACATTCAGTACTTC | CASKRDSTVAKNIQYF
. | . | TRBJ2-3 | TRBV7-3 | TGTGCCAGCAGCTTAGGGGTTACTAGCACAGATACGCAGTATTTT | CASSLGVTSTDTQYF
. | once | TRBJ1-4 | TRBV27 | TGTGCCAGCAGTAGGTTGGGGGCGTCAACTAATGAAAAACTGTTTTTT | CASSRLGASTNEKLFF
. | . | TRBJ1-1 | TRBV2 | TGTGCCAGCACGCGGGGGCTTAACACTGAAGCTTTCTTT | CASTRGLNTEAFF
. | . | TRBJ1-2 | TRBV11-1 | TGTGCCAGCAGCCCCTACACCTTC | CASSPYTF
. | . | TRBJ2-7 | TRBV7-2 | TGTGCCAGCAGCTTGGGCCGCAGAGTCTACGAGCAGTACTTC | CASSLGRRVYEQYF
. | . | TRBJ1-2 | TRBV5-5 | TGTGCCAGCAGCTTGGTGTCGTCTAACTATGGCTACACCTTC | CASSLVSSNYGYTF
. | . | TRBJ2-2 | TRBV15 | TGTGCCACCAGCAGAGATTTTAACACCGGGGAGCTGTTTTTT | CATSRDFNTGELFF
. | . | TRBJ1-1 | TRBV19 | TGTGCCAGTAGGTCTCTGGGGGGGGTCACTGAAGCTTTCTTT | CASRSLGGVTEAFF
. | . | TRBJ2-7 | TRBV10-3 | TGTGCCATCAGTGAAGTCAGGGACTCCTACGAGCAGTACTTC | CAISEVRDSYEQYF
. | . | TRBJ2-7 | TRBV2 | TGTGCCAGCAGTTTCTCCGAGCAGTACTTC | CASSFSEQYF